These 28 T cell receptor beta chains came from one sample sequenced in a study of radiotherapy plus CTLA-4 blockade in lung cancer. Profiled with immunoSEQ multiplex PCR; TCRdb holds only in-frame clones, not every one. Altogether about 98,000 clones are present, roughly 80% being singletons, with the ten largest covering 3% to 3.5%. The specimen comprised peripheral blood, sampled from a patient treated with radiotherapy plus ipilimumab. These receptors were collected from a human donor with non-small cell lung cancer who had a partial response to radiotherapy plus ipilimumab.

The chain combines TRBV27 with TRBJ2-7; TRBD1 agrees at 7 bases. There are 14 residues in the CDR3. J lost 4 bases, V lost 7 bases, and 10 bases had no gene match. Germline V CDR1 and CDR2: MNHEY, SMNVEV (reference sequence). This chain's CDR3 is CASTPGDSIYEQYF. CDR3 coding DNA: TGTGCCAGCACCCCAGGGGACAGCATTTACGAGCAGTACTTC.

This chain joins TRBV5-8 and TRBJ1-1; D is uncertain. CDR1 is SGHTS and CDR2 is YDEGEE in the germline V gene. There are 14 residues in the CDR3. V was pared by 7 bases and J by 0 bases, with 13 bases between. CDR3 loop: CASRRRYMNTEAFF. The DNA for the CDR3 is TGTGCCAGCCGTAGGCGGTATATGAACACTGAAGCTTTCTTT.

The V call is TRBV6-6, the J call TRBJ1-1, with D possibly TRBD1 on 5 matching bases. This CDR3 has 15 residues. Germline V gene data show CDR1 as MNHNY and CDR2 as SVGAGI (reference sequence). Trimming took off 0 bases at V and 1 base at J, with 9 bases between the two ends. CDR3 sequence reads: CASSYSWQGNTEAFF. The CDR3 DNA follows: TGTGCCAGCAGTTACTCGTGGCAGGGGAACACTGAAGCTTTCTTT.

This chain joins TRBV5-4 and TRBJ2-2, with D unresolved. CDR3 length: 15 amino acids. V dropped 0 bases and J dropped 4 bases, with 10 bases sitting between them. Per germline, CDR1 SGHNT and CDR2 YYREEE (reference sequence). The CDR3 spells CASSLGVEPTGELFF. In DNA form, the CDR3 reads TGTGCCAGCAGCTTGGGAGTAGAACCCACCGGGGAGCTGTTTTTT.

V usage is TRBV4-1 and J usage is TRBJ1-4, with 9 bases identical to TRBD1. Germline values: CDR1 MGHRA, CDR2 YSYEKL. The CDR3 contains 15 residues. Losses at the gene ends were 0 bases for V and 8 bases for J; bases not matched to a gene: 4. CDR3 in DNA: TGCGCCAGCAGCCAAGACGACAGGGGGTCCGAAAAACTGTTTTTT. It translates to CASSQDDRGSEKLFF.

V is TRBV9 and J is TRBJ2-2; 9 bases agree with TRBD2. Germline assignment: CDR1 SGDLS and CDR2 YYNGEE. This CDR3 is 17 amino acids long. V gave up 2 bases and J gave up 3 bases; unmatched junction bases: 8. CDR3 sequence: CASSVYLSGSYTGELFF. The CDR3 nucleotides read TGTGCCAGCAGCGTTTATCTTAGCGGGAGCTACACCGGGGAGCTGTTTTTT.

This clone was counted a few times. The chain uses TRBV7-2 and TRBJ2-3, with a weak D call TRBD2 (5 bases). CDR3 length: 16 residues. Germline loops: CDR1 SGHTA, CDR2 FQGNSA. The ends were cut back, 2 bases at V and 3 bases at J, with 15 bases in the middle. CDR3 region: CASSLRFGGLTDTQYF. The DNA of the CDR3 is TGTGCCAGCAGCTTACGTTTTGGCGGGTTAACAGATACGCAGTATTTT.

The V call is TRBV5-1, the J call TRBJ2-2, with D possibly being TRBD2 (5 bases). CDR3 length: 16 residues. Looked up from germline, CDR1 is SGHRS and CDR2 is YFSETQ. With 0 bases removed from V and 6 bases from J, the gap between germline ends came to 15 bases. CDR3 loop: CASSLEGGLVAGELFF. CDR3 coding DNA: TGCGCCAGCAGCTTGGAGGGCGGGCTAGTGGCCGGGGAGCTGTTTTTT.

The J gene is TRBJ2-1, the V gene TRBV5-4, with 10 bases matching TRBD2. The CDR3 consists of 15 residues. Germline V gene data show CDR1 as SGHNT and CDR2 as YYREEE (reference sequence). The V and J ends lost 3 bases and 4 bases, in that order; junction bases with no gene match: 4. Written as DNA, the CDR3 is TGTGCCAGCAGCTCGACTAGCGGGTCTTACAATGAGCAGTTCTTC. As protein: CASSSTSGSYNEQFF.

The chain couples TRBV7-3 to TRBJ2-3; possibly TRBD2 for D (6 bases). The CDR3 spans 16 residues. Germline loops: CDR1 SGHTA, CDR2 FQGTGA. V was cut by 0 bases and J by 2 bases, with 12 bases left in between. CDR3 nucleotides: TGTGCCAGCAGCTTAACCGCCAGGAGGGCCACAGATACGCAGTATTTT. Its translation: CASSLTARRATDTQYF. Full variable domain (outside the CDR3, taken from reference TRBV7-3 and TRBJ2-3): GAGVSQTPSNKVTEKGKYVELRCDPISGHTALYWYRQSLGQGPEFLIYFQGTGAADDSGLPNDRFFAVRPEGSVSTLKIQRTERGDSAVYLCASSLTARRATDTQYFGPGTRLTVL.

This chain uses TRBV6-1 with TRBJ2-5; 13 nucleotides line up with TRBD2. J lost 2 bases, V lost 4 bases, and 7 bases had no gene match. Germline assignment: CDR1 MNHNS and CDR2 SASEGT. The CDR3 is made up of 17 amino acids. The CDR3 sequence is CASSAGTSGNHQETQYF. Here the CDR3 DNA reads TGTGCCAGCAGTGCCGGGACTAGCGGGAACCATCAAGAGACCCAGTACTTC.

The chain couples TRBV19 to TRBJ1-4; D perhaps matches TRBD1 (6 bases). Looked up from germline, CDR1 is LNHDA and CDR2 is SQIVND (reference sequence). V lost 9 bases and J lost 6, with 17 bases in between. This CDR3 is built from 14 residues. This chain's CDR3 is CASCPAGGHEKLFF. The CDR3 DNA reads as TGTGCCAGCTGTCCCGCGGGGGGCCATGAAAAACTGTTTTTT.

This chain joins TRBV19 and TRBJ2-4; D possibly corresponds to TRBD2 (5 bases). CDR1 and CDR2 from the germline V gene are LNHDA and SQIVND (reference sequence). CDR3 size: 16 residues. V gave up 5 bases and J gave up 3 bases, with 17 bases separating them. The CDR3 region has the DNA TGTGCCAGTAGTGGACCCCGGAGGAGCGGCAAAAACATTCAGTACTTC. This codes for CASSGPRRSGKNIQYF. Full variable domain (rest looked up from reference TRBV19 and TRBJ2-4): DGGITQSPKYLFRKEGQNVTLSCEQNLNHDAMYWYRQDPGQGLRLIYYSQIVNDFQKGDIAEGYSVSREKKESFPLTVTSAQKNPTAFYLCASSGPRRSGKNIQYFGAGTRLSVL.

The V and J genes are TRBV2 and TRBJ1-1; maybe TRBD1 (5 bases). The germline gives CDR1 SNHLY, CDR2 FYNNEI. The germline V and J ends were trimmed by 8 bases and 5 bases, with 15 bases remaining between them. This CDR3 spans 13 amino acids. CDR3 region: CASRQGLRTEAFF. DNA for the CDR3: TGTGCCAGCCGCCAGGGTTTGAGGACTGAAGCTTTCTTT.

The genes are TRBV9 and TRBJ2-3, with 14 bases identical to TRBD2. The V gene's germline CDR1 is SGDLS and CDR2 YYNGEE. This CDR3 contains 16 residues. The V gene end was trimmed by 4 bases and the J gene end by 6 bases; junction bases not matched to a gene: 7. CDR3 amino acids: CASSTGTSGRGDTQYF. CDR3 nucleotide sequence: TGTGCCAGCAGCACCGGGACTAGCGGGAGAGGTGATACGCAGTATTTT.

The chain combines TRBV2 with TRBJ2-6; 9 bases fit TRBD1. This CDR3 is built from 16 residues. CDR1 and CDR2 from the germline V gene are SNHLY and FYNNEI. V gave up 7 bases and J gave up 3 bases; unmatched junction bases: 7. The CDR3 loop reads CASTGQGFIGANVLTF. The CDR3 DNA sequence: TGTGCCAGCACCGGACAGGGGTTTATTGGGGCCAACGTCCTGACTTTC.

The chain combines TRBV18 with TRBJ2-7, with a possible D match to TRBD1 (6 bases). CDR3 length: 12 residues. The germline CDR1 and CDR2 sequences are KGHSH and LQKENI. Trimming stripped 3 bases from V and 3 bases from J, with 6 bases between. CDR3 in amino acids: CASSPGHYEQYF. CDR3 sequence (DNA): TGTGCCAGCTCACCGGGACACTACGAGCAGTACTTC.

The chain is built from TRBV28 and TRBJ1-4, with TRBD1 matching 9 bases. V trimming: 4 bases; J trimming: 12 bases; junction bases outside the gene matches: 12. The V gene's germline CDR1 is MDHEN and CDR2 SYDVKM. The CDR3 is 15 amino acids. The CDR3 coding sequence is TGTGCCAGCAGTTCGGGACAGGGACGAATGAAGGAACTGTTTTTT. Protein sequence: CASSSGQGRMKELFF.

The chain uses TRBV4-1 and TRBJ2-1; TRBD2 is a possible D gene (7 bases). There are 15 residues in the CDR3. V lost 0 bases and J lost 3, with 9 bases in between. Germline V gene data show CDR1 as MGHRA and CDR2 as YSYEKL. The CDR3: CASSQDRGGYNEQFF. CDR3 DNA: TGCGCCAGCAGCCAAGATAGGGGGGGCTACAATGAGCAGTTCTTC.

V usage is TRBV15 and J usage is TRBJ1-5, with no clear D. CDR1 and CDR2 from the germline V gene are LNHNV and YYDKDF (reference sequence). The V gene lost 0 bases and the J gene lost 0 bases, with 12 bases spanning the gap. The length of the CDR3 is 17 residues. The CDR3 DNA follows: TGTGCCACCAGCAGAGATGTATGGGAGGGTAGCAATCAGCCCCAGCATTTT. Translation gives CATSRDVWEGSNQPQHF.

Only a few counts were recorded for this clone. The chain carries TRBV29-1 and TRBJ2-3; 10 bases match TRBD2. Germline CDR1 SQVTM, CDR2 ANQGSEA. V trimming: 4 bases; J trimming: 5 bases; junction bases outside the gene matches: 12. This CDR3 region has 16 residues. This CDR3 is CSVGGLADVDKDTQYF. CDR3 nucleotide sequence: TGCAGCGTTGGTGGACTAGCGGACGTTGATAAAGATACGCAGTATTTT.

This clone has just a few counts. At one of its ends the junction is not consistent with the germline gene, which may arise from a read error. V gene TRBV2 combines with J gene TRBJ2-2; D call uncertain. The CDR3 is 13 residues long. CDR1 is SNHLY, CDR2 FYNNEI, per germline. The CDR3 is CASSVEDTGELFF. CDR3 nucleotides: TGTGCCAGTAGTGTAGAGGACACCGGGGAGCTGTTTTTT.

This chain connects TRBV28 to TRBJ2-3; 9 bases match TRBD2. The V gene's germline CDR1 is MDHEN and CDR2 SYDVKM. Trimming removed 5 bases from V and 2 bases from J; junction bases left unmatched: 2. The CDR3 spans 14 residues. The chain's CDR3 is CASSLAGPTDTQYF. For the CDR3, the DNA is TGTGCCAGCAGTCTAGCGGGACCCACAGATACGCAGTATTTT.

This CDR3 is CASSLSGGGIYNEQFF. DNA of the CDR3: TGTGCCAGCAGCTTAAGCGGCGGGGGGATCTACAATGAGCAGTTCTTC. This chain uses TRBV7-9 with TRBJ2-1; 8 positions match TRBD2. The CDR3 has 16 residues. Germline-derived CDR1 and CDR2 are SEHNR and FQNEAQ (reference sequence). V lost 2 bases and J lost 3; bases outside the gene matches: 6. Filled out from reference TRBV7-9 and TRBJ2-1, the complete variable domain reads DTGVSQNPRHKITKRGQNVTFRCDPISEHNRLYWYRQTLGQGPEFLTYFQNEAQLEKSRLLSDRFSAERPKGSFSTLEIQRTEQGDSAMYLCASSLSGGGIYNEQFFGPGTRLTVL.

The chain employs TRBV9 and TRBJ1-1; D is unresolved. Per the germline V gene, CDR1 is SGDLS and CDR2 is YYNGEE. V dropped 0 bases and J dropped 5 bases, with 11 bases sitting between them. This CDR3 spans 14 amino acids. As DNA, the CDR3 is TGTGCCAGCAGCGTAGAACCGACGCGGACTGAAGCTTTCTTT. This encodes CASSVEPTRTEAFF.

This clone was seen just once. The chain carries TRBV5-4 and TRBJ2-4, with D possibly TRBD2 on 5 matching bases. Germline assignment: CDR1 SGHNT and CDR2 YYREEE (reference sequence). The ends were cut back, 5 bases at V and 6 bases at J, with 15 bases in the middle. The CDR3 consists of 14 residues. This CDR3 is CASSGDGVANIQYF. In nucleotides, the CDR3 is TGTGCCAGCAGTGGTGACGGGGTCGCAAACATTCAGTACTTC.

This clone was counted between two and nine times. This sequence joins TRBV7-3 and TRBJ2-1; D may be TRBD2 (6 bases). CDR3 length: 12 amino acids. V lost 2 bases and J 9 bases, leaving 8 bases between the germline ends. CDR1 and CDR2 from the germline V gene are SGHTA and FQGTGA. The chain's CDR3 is CASSLQGGEQFF. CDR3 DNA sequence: TGTGCCAGCAGCTTACAGGGAGGTGAGCAGTTCTTC. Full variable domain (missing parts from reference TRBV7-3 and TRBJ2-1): GAGVSQTPSNKVTEKGKYVELRCDPISGHTALYWYRQSLGQGPEFLIYFQGTGAADDSGLPNDRFFAVRPEGSVSTLKIQRTERGDSAVYLCASSLQGGEQFFGPGTRLTVL.

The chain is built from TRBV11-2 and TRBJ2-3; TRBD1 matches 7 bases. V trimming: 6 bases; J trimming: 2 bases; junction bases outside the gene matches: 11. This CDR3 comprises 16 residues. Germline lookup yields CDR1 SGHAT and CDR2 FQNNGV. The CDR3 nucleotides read TGTGCCAGCAGACATCGGGCAGGGGGAACCACAGATACGCAGTATTTT. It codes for CASRHRAGGTTDTQYF.